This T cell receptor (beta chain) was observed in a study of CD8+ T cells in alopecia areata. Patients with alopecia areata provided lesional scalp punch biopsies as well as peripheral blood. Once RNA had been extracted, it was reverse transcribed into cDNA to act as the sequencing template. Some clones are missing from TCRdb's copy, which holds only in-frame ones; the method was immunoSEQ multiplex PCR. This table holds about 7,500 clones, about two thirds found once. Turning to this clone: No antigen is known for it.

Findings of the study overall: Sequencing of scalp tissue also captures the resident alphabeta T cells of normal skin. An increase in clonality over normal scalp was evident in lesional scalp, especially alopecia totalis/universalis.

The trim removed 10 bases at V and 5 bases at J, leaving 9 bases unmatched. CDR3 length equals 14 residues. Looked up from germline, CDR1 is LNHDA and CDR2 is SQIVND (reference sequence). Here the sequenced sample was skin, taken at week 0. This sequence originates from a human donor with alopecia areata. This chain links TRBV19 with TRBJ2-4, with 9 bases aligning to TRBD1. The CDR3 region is CATQDRGDENIQYF. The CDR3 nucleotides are TGTGCCACCCAGGACAGGGGAGATGAAAACATTCAGTACTTC.